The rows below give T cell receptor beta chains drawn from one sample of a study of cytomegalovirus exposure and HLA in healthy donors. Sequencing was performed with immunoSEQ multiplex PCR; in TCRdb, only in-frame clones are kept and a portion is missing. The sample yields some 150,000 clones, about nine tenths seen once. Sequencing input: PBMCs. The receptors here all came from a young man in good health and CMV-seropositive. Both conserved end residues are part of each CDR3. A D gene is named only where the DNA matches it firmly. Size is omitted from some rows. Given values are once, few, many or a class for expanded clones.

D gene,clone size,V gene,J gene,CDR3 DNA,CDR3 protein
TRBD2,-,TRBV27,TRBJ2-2,TGTGCCAGCAGTTCGGGACTAGCGGGGGGGCCGTACACCGGGGAGCTGTTTTTT,CASSSGLAGGPYTGELFF
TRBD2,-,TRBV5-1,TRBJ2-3,TGCGCCAGCAGCCCAAGGGGACTAGCAACAGATACGCAGTATTTT,CASSPRGLATDTQYF
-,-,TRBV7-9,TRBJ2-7,TGTGCCAGCAGCTATCCCAGGGGTTCCCCTGGCGAGCAGTACTTC,CASSYPRGSPGEQYF
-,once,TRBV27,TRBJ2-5,TGTGCCAGCAGTTTGGTGGACAGTGAAGAGACCCAGTACTTC,CASSLVDSEETQYF
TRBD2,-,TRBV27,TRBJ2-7,TGTGCCAGCAGTTTATCTAGCGGGAGCTACGAGCAGTACTTC,CASSLSSGSYEQYF
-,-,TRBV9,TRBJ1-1,TGTGCCAGCAGCGTCAAGGCGGGGACTGAAGCTTTCTTT,CASSVKAGTEAFF
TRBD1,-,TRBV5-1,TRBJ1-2,TGCGCCAGCAGCTCTGACAGGGAAATCTATGGCTACACCTTC,CASSSDREIYGYTF
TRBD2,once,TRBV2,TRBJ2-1,TGTGCCAGAGCGGGGCCCTACAATGAGCAGTTCTTC,CARAGPYNEQFF
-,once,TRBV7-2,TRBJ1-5,TGTGCCAGCAGCTTGGGCTCCGACAGAACCAATCAGCCCCAGCATTTT,CASSLGSDRTNQPQHF
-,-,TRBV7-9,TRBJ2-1,TGTGCCAGCAGCCCCCGGTTATACTCCTACAATGAGCAGTTCTTC,CASSPRLYSYNEQFF
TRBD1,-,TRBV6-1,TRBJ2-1,TGTGCCAGCAGTGTACGGACAGGGGGCGGGAATGAGCAGTTCTTC,CASSVRTGGGNEQFF
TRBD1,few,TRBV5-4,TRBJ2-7,TGTGCCAGCAGCTTGTCCTGGGACAGGATCTACGAGCAGTACTTC,CASSLSWDRIYEQYF
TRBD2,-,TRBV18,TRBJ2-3,TGTGCCAGCACCCCGACTAGCGGGGCAGATACGCAGTATTTT,CASTPTSGADTQYF
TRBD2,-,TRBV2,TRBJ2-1,TGTGCCAGCCCTGGGGGAACTAGCGGGAGGGTTGAGCAGTTCTTC,CASPGGTSGRVEQFF
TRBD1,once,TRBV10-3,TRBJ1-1,TGTGCCGCACAGGGGTTGAACACTGAAGCTTTCTTT,CAAQGLNTEAFF
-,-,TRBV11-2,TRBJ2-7,TGTGCCACTCACCCTTGGGGCAGAACCTACGAGCAGTACTTC,CATHPWGRTYEQYF
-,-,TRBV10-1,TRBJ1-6,TGCGCCAGCAGTTATGAAGGGAGGCAGAGAAATTCACCCCTCCACTTT,CASSYEGRQRNSPLHF
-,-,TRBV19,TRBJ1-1,TGTGCCAGTAGTATAGCCAGGGTGGCCACCGAAGCTTTCTTT,CASSIARVATEAFF
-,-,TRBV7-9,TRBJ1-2,TGTGCCAGCAGAGGGGGGGACTATGGCTACACCTTC,CASRGGDYGYTF
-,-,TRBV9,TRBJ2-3,TGTGCCAGCTCTGGAGGGAATACAGATACGCAGTATTTT,CASSGGNTDTQYF
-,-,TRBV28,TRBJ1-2,TGTGCCAGCAGGGAGAACTATGGCTACACCTTC,CASRENYGYTF
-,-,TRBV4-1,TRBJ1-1,TGCGCCAGCAGCACGCAGATGAACACTGAAGCTTTCTTT,CASSTQMNTEAFF
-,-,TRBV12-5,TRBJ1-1,TGTGCTGGATCGACGGCCGCGGGGCGGGCTTTCTTT,CAGSTAAGRAFF
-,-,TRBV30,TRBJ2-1,TGTGCCTGGAGTGTACTAACCAGGGGTAATGAGCAGTTCTTC,CAWSVLTRGNEQFF
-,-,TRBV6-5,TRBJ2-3,TGTGCCAGCAGGGGGCAGAACACAGATACGCAGTATTTT,CASRGQNTDTQYF
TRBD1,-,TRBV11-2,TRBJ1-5,TGTGCCAGCAGCCCGCGGACAGGGGGGCAGCCCCAGCATTTT,CASSPRTGGQPQHF
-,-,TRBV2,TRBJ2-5,TGTGCCAGCAGTGGGACACTGGGCCAAGAGACCCAGTACTTC,CASSGTLGQETQYF
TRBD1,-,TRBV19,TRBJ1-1,TGTGCCAGTAAGACAGGGGTCCTCATATCGAACACTGAAGCTTTCTTT,CASKTGVLISNTEAFF
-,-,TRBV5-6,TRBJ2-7,TGTGCCAGCAGCTTAGGTCCTAAGGAGGGCCCCCACGAGCAGTACTTC,CASSLGPKEGPHEQYF
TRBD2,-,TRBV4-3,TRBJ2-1,TGCGCCAGCAGCCCACTAGCGGGGGGAGGGGATGAGCAGTTCTTC,CASSPLAGGGDEQFF
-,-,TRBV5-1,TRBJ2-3,TGCGCCAGCAGCCTGGGACTGACGATCCTTACAGATACGCAGTATTTT,CASSLGLTILTDTQYF
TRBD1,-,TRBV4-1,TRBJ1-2,TGCGCCAGCAGCCAAGCGGGACAGGCTATGGCTGGCTACACCTTC,CASSQAGQAMAGYTF
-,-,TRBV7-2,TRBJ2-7,TGTGCCAGCAGCTTAGATCCCTTATCCTACGAGCAGTACTTC,CASSLDPLSYEQYF
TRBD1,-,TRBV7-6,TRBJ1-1,TGTGCCAGCAGCAACAGGGGGCAGTGGACTGAAGCTTTCTTT,CASSNRGQWTEAFF
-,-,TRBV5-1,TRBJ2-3,TGCGCCAGCAGCCTTGACTACGCCACAGATACGCAGTATTTT,CASSLDYATDTQYF
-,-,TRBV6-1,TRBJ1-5,TGTGCCAGCAGTGCCACAGGGAGGGGGGATCAGCCCCAGCATTTT,CASSATGRGDQPQHF
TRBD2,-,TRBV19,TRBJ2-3,TGTGCCAGTCGTAGCGGGACTCTCACAGATACGCAGTATTTT,CASRSGTLTDTQYF
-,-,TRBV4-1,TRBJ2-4,TGCGCCAGCAGCCAAGGAGGTTTTGGCAAAAACATTCAGTACTTC,CASSQGGFGKNIQYF
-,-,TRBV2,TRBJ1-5,TGTGCCTGCCAAAGTCGGGACATAACTAATCAGCCCCAGCATTTT,CACQSRDITNQPQHF
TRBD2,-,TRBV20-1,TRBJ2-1,TGCAGTGCTAGTCCCCGGGAGGAAGGGCTCTTC,CSASPREEGLF
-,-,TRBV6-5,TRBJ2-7,TGTGCCAGCAGTTACTTCGGGAACTCCTACGAGCAGTACTTC,CASSYFGNSYEQYF
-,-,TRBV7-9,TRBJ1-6,TGTGCCAGCAGCTTAGCCCAGACTTGGACACCCCTCCACTTT,CASSLAQTWTPLHF
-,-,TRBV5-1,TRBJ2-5,TGCGCCAGCAGTCGAGCCCCCGAGTACCAAGAGACCCAGTACTTC,CASSRAPEYQETQYF
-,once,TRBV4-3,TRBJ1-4,TGCGCCAGCAGCCAAGAAGGCGGGGCCGGGGAAAAACTGTTTTTT,CASSQEGGAGEKLFF
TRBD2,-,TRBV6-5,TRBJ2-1,TGTGCCACCTGGACTAGCGGACACAATGAGCAGTTCTTC,CATWTSGHNEQFF
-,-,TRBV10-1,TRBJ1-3,TGCGCCAGCAGTGGGGCCGGAGGGGCAGCTGGAAACACCATATATTTT,CASSGAGGAAGNTIYF
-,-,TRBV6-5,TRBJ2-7,TGTGCCAGCAGTTACCGGGGTAACGAGCAGTACTTC,CASSYRGNEQYF
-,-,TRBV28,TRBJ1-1,TGTGCCAGCAGTCCACTACAGGTCCTTAACACTGAAGCTTTCTTT,CASSPLQVLNTEAFF
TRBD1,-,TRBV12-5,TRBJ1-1,TGTGCTAGTGGACGACAGGGGGCCGCTGTTCAAAAAAACACTGAAGCTTTCTTT,CASGRQGAAVQKNTEAFF
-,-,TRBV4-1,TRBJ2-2,TGCGCCAGCAGCCAAGGGGGGGTAAAAACCGGGGAGCTGTTTTTT,CASSQGGVKTGELFF
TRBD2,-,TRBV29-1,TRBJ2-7,TGCAGCGTTGAGAGGGGACTAGCGACAAGGGAGCAGTACTTC,CSVERGLATREQYF
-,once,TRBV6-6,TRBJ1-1,TGTGCCAGCACTCCCCCGGGGGTCAGGAGCACTGAAGCTTTCTTT,CASTPPGVRSTEAFF
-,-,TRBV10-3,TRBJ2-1,TGTGCCATCAGTGATAAAGGGGGAAGTGAGCAGTTCTTC,CAISDKGGSEQFF
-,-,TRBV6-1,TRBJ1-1,TGTGCCAGCAGTGAAGGGGACACCCACACTGAAGCTTTCTTT,CASSEGDTHTEAFF